The 32 T cell receptor beta chains below all came from one sample that was sequenced in a study of PD-L1 blockade in urothelial cancer. Repertoires were generated with immunoSEQ multiplex PCR, while TCRdb's copy carries only in-frame clones and drops some. The sample comprises about 93,000 clones, 90% of which are singletons, and around 1.5% rests with the top ten. Time point reported: pretreatment peripheral blood. The specimen was PBMCs, collected around atezolizumab (anti-PD-L1) treatment. The receptors were gathered from a man in his fifties or sixties with urothelial cancer.

The chain is built from TRBV4-3 and TRBJ2-2, with a weak D call TRBD2 (6 bases). The CDR3 is 17 amino acids. V lost 0 bases and J 2 bases, leaving 13 bases between the germline ends. Germline V gene lookup returns CDR1 LGHNA and CDR2 YSLEER. The CDR3, as DNA: TGCGCCAGCAGCCAAGATGGAGGGTTCTTAAACACCGGGGAGCTGTTTTTT. Translation: CASSQDGGFLNTGELFF.

The DNA for the CDR3 is TGCAGCGTTGATATAGCGGGAGTTCTTAATGAGCAGTTCTTC. Its translation: CSVDIAGVLNEQFF. The genes are TRBV29-1 and TRBJ2-1; TRBD2 agrees at 9 bases. J gave up 7 bases and V 3 bases, and 7 bases lay outside the gene matches. Germline V gene lookup returns CDR1 SQVTM and CDR2 ANQGSEA. The CDR3 extends over 14 amino acids.

The V gene is TRBV5-1, the J gene TRBJ2-5; the match to TRBD1 covers 8 bases. With V trimmed by 4 bases and J by 5 bases, 10 bases remained unmatched. Germline V gene lookup returns CDR1 SGHRS and CDR2 YFSETQ. The CDR3 consists of 15 residues. This CDR3 is CASSPNPGGAETQYF. CDR3 in DNA: TGCGCCAGCAGCCCAAATCCAGGGGGCGCGGAGACCCAGTACTTC.

This chain links TRBV6-1 with TRBJ2-5, with TRBD2 identical over 8 bases. Trimming cost V 2 bases and J 7 bases; bases outside gene matches: 6. CDR1 and CDR2 from the germline V gene are MNHNS and SASEGT. This CDR3 is 14 amino acids long. CDR3 sequence: CASSENGGGWTQYF. CDR3 nucleotides: TGTGCCAGCAGTGAAAACGGGGGGGGGTGGACCCAGTACTTC.

The V call is TRBV11-2, the J call TRBJ1-2; 12 nucleotides match TRBD1. This CDR3 is 15 amino acids long. Losses at the gene ends were 5 bases for V and 4 bases for J; bases not matched to a gene: 5. The germline V gene encodes CDR1 SGHAT and CDR2 FQNNGV. CDR3 sequence (DNA): TGTGCCAGCAGCCCCGGGACAGGGGGCCCCTATGGCTACACCTTC. This encodes CASSPGTGGPYGYTF.

Here the CDR3 DNA reads TGCGCCACCCTATACAGGGCCACCGAATTTGAAGCTTTCTTT. Its protein product is CATLYRATEFEAFF. This chain links TRBV23-1 with TRBJ1-1, with D possibly matching TRBD1 (6 bases). TRBV23-1 falls under the ORF class, with uncertain function. The CDR3 length is 14 residues. Trimming cost V 10 bases and J 7 bases, with 22 bases left between them.

This chain links TRBV6-1 with TRBJ1-4; 7 positions match TRBD1. This CDR3 is 14 amino acids long. V trimming: 6 bases; J trimming: 0 bases; junction bases outside the gene matches: 1. CDR1 MNHNS and CDR2 SASEGT come from the germline V gene. This CDR3 is CASRGTATNEKLFF. DNA for the CDR3: TGTGCCAGCAGGGGGACAGCAACTAATGAAAAACTGTTTTTT.

V usage is TRBV23-1 and J usage is TRBJ2-7, with 8 bases fitting TRBD1. TRBV23-1 counts as an open reading frame of uncertain function. The V segment lost 2 bases and the J segment 0 bases; nucleotides outside the gene matches: 6. CDR3 size: 16 residues. The CDR3 region is CASSQGWTGSSYEQYF. CDR3 sequence (DNA): TGCGCCAGCAGTCAAGGCTGGACAGGGAGCTCCTACGAGCAGTACTTC.

This chain connects TRBV7-2 to TRBJ2-7; TRBD2 is a possible D gene (7 bases). There are 16 residues in the CDR3. CDR1 is SGHTA and CDR2 is FQGNSA in the germline V gene. Trimming pared 2 bases from V and 3 bases from J, leaving 17 bases between. This chain's CDR3 is CASSLLGGRLGYEQYF. The CDR3 DNA sequence: TGTGCCAGCAGCTTACTCGGGGGGCGGTTAGGCTACGAGCAGTACTTC. The full variable domain, rest sourced from reference TRBV7-2 and TRBJ2-7, is GAGVSQSPSNKVTEKGKDVELRCDPISGHTALYWYRQSLGQGLEFLIYFQGNSAPDKSGLPSDRFSAERTGGSVSTLTIQRTQQEDSAVYLCASSLLGGRLGYEQYFGPGTRLTVT.

The CDR3 reads CASSLYTEAFF. CDR3 sequence (DNA): TGTGCCAGCAGCCTTTACACTGAAGCTTTCTTT. This chain uses TRBV7-2 with TRBJ1-1; D is unclear. CDR1 SGHTA and CDR2 FQGNSA come from the germline V gene. This CDR3 spans 11 amino acids. Trimming took off 5 bases at V and 3 bases at J, with 4 bases between the two ends. The full variable domain, rest sourced from reference TRBV7-2 and TRBJ1-1, is GAGVSQSPSNKVTEKGKDVELRCDPISGHTALYWYRQSLGQGLEFLIYFQGNSAPDKSGLPSDRFSAERTGGSVSTLTIQRTQQEDSAVYLCASSLYTEAFFGQGTRLTVV.

The rearrangement joins TRBV11-3 to TRBJ2-7; 9 nucleotides match TRBD2. CDR3 length: 15 amino acids. CDR1 SGHNT and CDR2 YENEEA come from the germline V gene. With V trimmed by 5 bases and J by 4 bases, 9 bases remained unmatched. CDR3 protein: CASSPGASGIYEQYF. As DNA, the CDR3 is TGTGCCAGCAGCCCCGGAGCTAGCGGGATTTACGAGCAGTACTTC.

CDR3 coding DNA: TGTGCCAGCAGTGCCCGGGACTGGTACCAAGAGACCCAGTACTTC. As protein: CASSARDWYQETQYF. The chain combines TRBV25-1 with TRBJ2-5; TRBD2 might be the D (6 bases). The CDR3 is 15 amino acids. The V and J ends lost 4 bases and 0 bases respectively, with 12 bases between them. Germline lookup yields CDR1 MGHDK and CDR2 SYGVNS.

This rearrangement joins TRBV7-6 to TRBJ2-3; 9 nucleotides line up with TRBD2. Per the germline V gene, CDR1 is SGHVS and CDR2 is FNYEAQ. Trimming cost V 4 bases and J 1 base; bases outside gene matches: 3. This CDR3 is built from 15 residues. The CDR3 sequence is CASSSQRGGTDTQYF. Written as DNA, the CDR3 is TGTGCCAGCAGCTCCCAGCGGGGGGGCACAGATACGCAGTATTTT.

This rearrangement joins TRBV7-6 to TRBJ1-3; 7 bases agree with TRBD1. Germline V gene sequence: CDR1 SGHVS, CDR2 FNYEAQ. The CDR3 runs 15 residues. V was pared by 0 bases and J by 2 bases, with 1 base of the junction left unmatched. The CDR3 here is CASSLAGTAGNTIYF. CDR3 sequence (DNA): TGTGCCAGCAGCTTAGCTGGGACAGCTGGAAACACCATATATTTT.

The chain uses TRBV2 and TRBJ1-2; no firm D call. V lost 2 bases and J lost 7, with 11 bases in between. The CDR3 has 13 residues. Germline values: CDR1 SNHLY, CDR2 FYNNEI. In DNA form, the CDR3 reads TGTGCCAGCAGTGAATCTTGGGAGTTTGGCTACACCTTC. This encodes CASSESWEFGYTF. The full variable domain, in which reference TRBV2 and TRBJ1-2 provide the parts outside the CDR3, is EPEVTQTPSHQVTQMGQEVILRCVPISNHLYFYWYRQILGQKVEFLVSFYNNEISEKSEIFDDQFSVERPDGSNFTLKIRSTKLEDSAMYFCASSESWEFGYTFGSGTRLTVV.

The chain employs TRBV29-1 and TRBJ2-1, with 11 bases that match TRBD2. Germline V gives CDR1 SQVTM, CDR2 ANQGSEA. CDR3 length: 16 residues. CDR3 loop: CSVPPYSGRAEDEQFF. CDR3 DNA: TGCAGTGTACCCCCGTATAGCGGGAGGGCGGAGGATGAGCAGTTCTTC.

V usage is TRBV9 and J usage is TRBJ2-1, with 12 bases lining up with TRBD2. CDR1 is SGDLS, CDR2 YYNGEE, per germline. With V trimmed by 1 base and J by 2 bases, 7 bases remained unmatched. The CDR3 spans 18 residues. CDR3: CASSVTSGGPGTYNEQFF. CDR3 DNA sequence: TGTGCCAGCAGCGTAACTAGCGGGGGGCCGGGGACCTACAATGAGCAGTTCTTC. The complete variable domain, with remaining parts taken from reference TRBV9 and TRBJ2-1, reads DSGVTQTPKHLITATGQRVTLRCSPRSGDLSVYWYQQSLDQGLQFLIQYYNGEERAKGNILERFSAQQFPDLHSELNLSSLELGDSALYFCASSVTSGGPGTYNEQFFGPGTRLTVL.

This rearrangement joins TRBV28 to TRBJ2-7, with 12 bases matching TRBD2. There are 14 residues in the CDR3. The germline gives CDR1 MDHEN, CDR2 SYDVKM. V gave up 6 bases and J gave up 3 bases; unmatched junction bases: 3. CDR3 loop: CASSGTSGYYEQYF. The CDR3 nucleotides read TGTGCCAGCAGCGGGACTAGCGGGTACTACGAGCAGTACTTC. The full variable domain, with the rest looked up from reference TRBV28 and TRBJ2-7, is DVKVTQSSRYLVKRTGEKVFLECVQDMDHENMFWYRQDPGLGLRLIYFSYDVKMKEKGDIPEGYSVSREKKERFSLILESASTNQTSMYLCASSGTSGYYEQYFGPGTRLTVT.

The chain couples TRBV6-1 to TRBJ1-5; D gene unclear. CDR1 is MNHNS and CDR2 is SASEGT in the germline V gene. V lost 3 bases and J lost 0, with 15 bases in between. The CDR3 length is 17 residues. The CDR3 sequence: CASSDGWRVDSNQPQHF. The CDR3 DNA reads TGTGCCAGCAGTGATGGGTGGAGGGTGGATAGCAATCAGCCCCAGCATTTT.

The V call is TRBV19, the J call TRBJ1-2; 7 bases are a match to TRBD1. CDR1 and CDR2 from the germline V gene are LNHDA and SQIVND (reference sequence). This CDR3 comprises 17 residues. Losses at the gene ends were 7 bases for V and 3 bases for J; bases not matched to a gene: 17. The CDR3 DNA sequence: TGTGCCAGTAATTCCCCGGAAAGGACAGGAGGAGACTATGGCTACACCTTC. As protein: CASNSPERTGGDYGYTF.

J is TRBJ2-2 and V is TRBV4-1; 7 bases match TRBD2. Looked up from germline, CDR1 is MGHRA and CDR2 is YSYEKL. This CDR3 has 16 residues. J gave up 5 bases and V 4 bases, and 10 bases lay outside the gene matches. CDR3 sequence: CASSRSREALTGELFF. The CDR3 nucleotides read TGCGCCAGCAGCCGGTCACGGGAGGCTCTTACCGGGGAGCTGTTTTTT.

This clone was counted a single time. The rearrangement joins TRBV5-4 to TRBJ1-6; 7 bases match TRBD1. The CDR3 loop spans 14 amino acids. CDR1 and CDR2 from the germline V gene are SGHNT and YYREEE (reference sequence). V shed 4 bases, J shed 5 bases, and the junction held 3 bases outside the gene matches. CDR3 loop: CASSADRDNSPLHF. The CDR3 region has the DNA TGTGCCAGCAGCGCCGACAGGGATAATTCACCCCTCCACTTT.

This clone was detected once. V gene TRBV7-2 combines with J gene TRBJ1-2, with D tentatively TRBD1 (6 bases). Germline CDR1 and CDR2: SGHTA and FQGNSA. The CDR3 has 16 residues. Between the trimmed V and J ends, which lost 1 base and 8 bases, there was a span of 20 bases. The CDR3, as DNA: TGTGCCAGCAGCTTAGTTCTCTCCGGGACACAAGGCGGCTACACCTTC. It is translated as CASSLVLSGTQGGYTF. The variable domain in full, with the rest retrieved from reference TRBV7-2 and TRBJ1-2, is GAGVSQSPSNKVTEKGKDVELRCDPISGHTALYWYRQSLGQGLEFLIYFQGNSAPDKSGLPSDRFSAERTGGSVSTLTIQRTQQEDSAVYLCASSLVLSGTQGGYTFGSGTRLTVV.

For the CDR3, the DNA is TGTGCCAGCAGCCCCCGCGGGCAGGAGACTAATGAAAAACTGTTTTTT. Translated, it gives CASSPRGQETNEKLFF. J is TRBJ1-4 and V is TRBV4-2; D not certain. V lost 4 bases and J 2 bases, leaving 14 bases between the germline ends. Looked up from germline, CDR1 is LGHNA and CDR2 is YNFKEQ. The CDR3 is made up of 16 amino acids.

CDR3 protein: CASSIVGQSSYEQYF. CDR3 in DNA: TGTGCCAGTAGTATAGTAGGACAGAGCTCCTACGAGCAGTACTTC. The chain combines TRBV19 with TRBJ2-7; D is possibly TRBD1 (6 bases). Germline loops: CDR1 LNHDA, CDR2 SQIVND (reference sequence). This CDR3 contains 15 residues. V was trimmed by 1 base and J by 0 bases, leaving 10 bases between them.

The chain is built from TRBV27 and TRBJ2-7; 8 positions agree with TRBD1. CDR1 is MNHEY and CDR2 is SMNVEV in the germline V gene (reference sequence). This CDR3 spans 14 amino acids. Trimming took 5 bases from V and 6 from J; bases not matched to a gene: 9. In DNA, the CDR3 is TGTGCCAGCAGTCCCCGGACAGGGTTAGGCGAGCAGTACTTC. It codes for CASSPRTGLGEQYF.

The V call is TRBV18, the J call TRBJ2-5; D is possibly TRBD2 (6 bases). CDR1 and CDR2 from the germline V gene are KGHSH and LQKENI. CDR3 length equals 15 residues. The V end was cut by 6 bases, the J end by 5 bases, with 19 bases between. CDR3 DNA sequence: TGTGCCAGCTCGACCGGGACTGCTTCGAGGGAGACCCAGTACTTC. Its protein is CASSTGTASRETQYF.

The chain carries TRBV5-4 and TRBJ2-6, with D possibly matching TRBD1 (8 bases). The V and J ends lost 5 bases and 0 bases respectively, with 21 bases between them. Looked up from germline, CDR1 is SGHNT and CDR2 is YYREEE (reference sequence). The CDR3 length is 19 residues. In nucleotides, the CDR3 is TGTGCCAGCAGGACCGACAGGGGAGGGGGCCTCTCTGGGGCCAACGTCCTGACTTTC. Translating it yields CASRTDRGGGLSGANVLTF. Using reference TRBV5-4 and TRBJ2-6 for the parts outside the CDR3, the full variable domain is ETGVTQSPTHLIKTRGQQVTLRCSSQSGHNTVSWYQQALGQGPQFIFQYYREEENGRGNFPPRFSGLQFPNYSSELNVNALELDDSALYLCASRTDRGGGLSGANVLTFGAGSRLTVL.

V gene TRBV6-5 combines with J gene TRBJ1-4; maybe TRBD1 (5 bases). V was trimmed by 1 base and J by 4 bases, leaving 10 bases between them. The length of the CDR3 is 15 residues. CDR1 is MNHEY, CDR2 SVGAGI, per germline. The CDR3 nucleotides read TGTGCCAGCAGTTACTACGCGACAGATAATGAAAAACTGTTTTTT. As protein: CASSYYATDNEKLFF.

The rearrangement uses TRBV19 and TRBJ1-2; D may be TRBD1 (5 bases). Germline lookup yields CDR1 LNHDA and CDR2 SQIVND (reference sequence). The V end lost 6 bases, the J end lost 2 bases, and 19 bases lay between the germline ends. The length of the CDR3 is 16 residues. Written as DNA, the CDR3 is TGTGCCAGTAGCTCGTCCGGGACGGGAGAGAACTATGGCTACACCTTC. The encoded protein is CASSSSGTGENYGYTF.

This clone was recorded a few times. The rearrangement uses TRBV11-2 and TRBJ2-5; 8 positions agree with TRBD2. Per germline, CDR1 SGHAT and CDR2 FQNNGV. Germline trimming cut 3 bases from V and 7 bases from J; bases unmatched to any gene: 10. The CDR3 extends over 15 amino acids. CDR3 region: CASSLKRGPIWTQYF. DNA for the CDR3: TGTGCCAGCAGCTTGAAGCGGGGGCCGATATGGACCCAGTACTTC.

The rearrangement uses TRBV14 and TRBJ2-5; a possible D gene is TRBD2 (5 bases). CDR1 SGHDN and CDR2 FVKESK come from the germline V gene. This CDR3 spans 12 amino acids. With 5 bases removed from V and 5 bases from J, the gap between germline ends came to 9 bases. CDR3 sequence reads: CASSLAIETQYF. CDR3 bases: TGTGCCAGCAGCTTAGCGATTGAGACCCAGTACTTC.